This TCR beta chain derives from a study of T cells in Graves' hyperthyroidism and ophthalmopathy. Study-wide points: Model predictions of ophthalmopathy came a median about six months before onset. Blood samples included most of the expanded thyroid clonotypes exceeding 0.001.

The TCR beta CDR3 regions underwent amplification using RNA transcripts as the source. An initial round of RT-PCR targeting the TCR CDR3 relied on the HTBI primer set. TCRdb ran MiXCR on the multiplex PCR reads and lists one entry per CDR3 protein. The sample consists of 700,000 to 850,000 distinct CDR3 sequences, around a third of them appearing once. This clonotype was detected many times. The antigen is undetermined. Patients between 18 and 65 years old had hyperthyroidism, newly diagnosed and lasting under 2 months. Germline lookup yields CDR1 SEHNR and CDR2 FQNEAQ (reference sequence). The CDR3 spans 15 residues. V was pared by 5 bases and J by 0 bases, with 13 bases between.

The sample comprised blood. This chain uses TRBV7-9 with TRBJ1-1; D is perhaps TRBD1 (6 bases). The source is a woman aged 40 to 50 with Graves' hyperthyroidism. The CDR3: CASSPQGLMNTEAFF. For the CDR3, the DNA is TGTGCCAGCAGCCCACAGGGACTGATGAACACTGAAGCTTTCTTT.